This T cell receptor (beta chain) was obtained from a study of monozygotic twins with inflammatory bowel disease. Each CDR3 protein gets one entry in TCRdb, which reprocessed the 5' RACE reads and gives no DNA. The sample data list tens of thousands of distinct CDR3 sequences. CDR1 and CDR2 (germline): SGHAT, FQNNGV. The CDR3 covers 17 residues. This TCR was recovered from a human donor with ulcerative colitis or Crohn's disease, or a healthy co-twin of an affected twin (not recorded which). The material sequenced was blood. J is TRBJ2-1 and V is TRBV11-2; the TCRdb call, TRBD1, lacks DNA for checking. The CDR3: CASSLVQAGTGSNEQFF.